A single T cell receptor (beta chain) is shown here with its context. This sample is part of a study of blood T cell repertoires in COVID-19. About the study: Spain, Italy and the United States supplied samples that represented acute and convalescent COVID-19.

The method was immunoSEQ multiplex PCR; TCRdb's version includes in-frame clones alone and lacks a portion of them. Here the sample spans some 140,000 clones, approximately 81% being singletons. Participants' reported clinical history set cohort assignment. The CDR3 totals 15 residues. The germline gives CDR1 SGHKS, CDR2 YYEKEE (reference sequence). Trimming at V came to 4 bases and at J to 7 bases, leaving 8 bases not matched to a gene. The specimen was PBMCs or T cells enriched from blood (not recorded which). V and J are TRBV5-5 and TRBJ1-6; 7 positions agree with TRBD1. This TCR was recovered from a man aged 40-49 years with acute COVID-19. DNA of the CDR3: TGTGCCAGCAGCCCCCCGGGACAGCCAAATTCACCCCTCCACTTT. Translating gives CASSPPGQPNSPLHF.